This entry concerns a single T cell receptor beta chain. The antigen is unknown. The sample comes from a study of metastatic and nonmetastatic thyroid tumors. On the study more broadly: Across peripheral blood and tumor or nodule tissue samples taken from malignant and benign thyroid patients, the repertoires were compared with one another. Study-level findings and limits: Significantly greater TCR beta diversity was reportedly found in malignant thyroid tumors than in benign nodules (in blood and tumor).

All patients reached thyroid surgery having received no treatment beforehand. Germline V gene data show CDR1 as KGHDR and CDR2 as SFDVKD. The CDR3 runs to 14 residues. Trimming stripped 5 bases from V and 9 bases from J, with 16 bases between. In the study's own analysis: Building a distant-metastasis classifier for papillary thyroid cancer drew on CDR3 differences across clinicopathological groups. Using MiXCR, TCRdb re-called clones from the PCR reads. The V and J calls were not made by the authors but by TCRdb's processing. The table records tens of thousands of clones, approximately 15% of them present only once.

The sequenced sample was blood. The rearrangement uses TRBV24-1 and TRBJ2-1; unclear D gene. This TCR was recovered from a female donor with papillary thyroid cancer or a benign thyroid nodule (not recorded which). Some clones in this sample may be carry-over from other donors' samples. CDR3 nucleotide sequence: TGTGCCACCAGTGCCCCCACGTTGGTTCCTGAGCAGTTCTTC. Translated: CATSAPTLVPEQFF.